These 3 T cell receptor beta chains came from one sample sequenced in a study of identical twins. TCRdb redid the calling of the 5' RACE reads with MiXCR, one entry per CDR3 protein. The sample has 1.5 million or so distinct CDR3 sequences, 25% to 35% seen once; the top ten hold around 0.25%. What was sequenced was cord blood. The receptor source for this set is a newborn girl in good health.

This clonotype was picked up a small number of times. The chain links TRBV27 to TRBJ2-3, with TRBD2 as a possible D gene (7 bases). Germline CDR1 reads MNHEY; CDR2 reads SMNVEV (reference sequence). The CDR3 contains 18 residues. Trimming pared 3 bases from V and 2 bases from J, leaving 21 bases between. The CDR3 region is CASSLGIERGRATDTQYF. In DNA form, the CDR3 reads TGTGCCAGCAGTTTGGGAATAGAGAGGGGGAGGGCCACAGATACGCAGTATTTT.

In this sample, this clonotype turned up many times. This chain links TRBV6-5 with TRBJ1-4; TRBD1 is a possible D gene (5 bases). The germline CDR1 and CDR2 sequences are MNHEY and SVGAGI. V was trimmed by 6 bases and J by 0 bases, leaving 8 bases between them. The CDR3 has 14 residues. The CDR3 reads CASSEGTTNEKLFF. The CDR3 region has the DNA TGTGCCAGCAGCGAGGGGACAACTAATGAAAAACTGTTTTTT.

The rearrangement links TRBV10-3 to TRBJ2-1; 7 bases are shared with TRBD2. The junction had 8 bases not matched to a gene; V was cut back by 0 bases and J by 0 bases. The CDR3 loop spans 18 amino acids. CDR1 is ENHRY and CDR2 is SYGVKD in the germline V gene. The CDR3 nucleotides read TGTGCCATCAGTGAGTCGAGGGCTAGCGGAACCTCCTACAATGAGCAGTTCTTC. Amino acid sequence: CAISESRASGTSYNEQFF.